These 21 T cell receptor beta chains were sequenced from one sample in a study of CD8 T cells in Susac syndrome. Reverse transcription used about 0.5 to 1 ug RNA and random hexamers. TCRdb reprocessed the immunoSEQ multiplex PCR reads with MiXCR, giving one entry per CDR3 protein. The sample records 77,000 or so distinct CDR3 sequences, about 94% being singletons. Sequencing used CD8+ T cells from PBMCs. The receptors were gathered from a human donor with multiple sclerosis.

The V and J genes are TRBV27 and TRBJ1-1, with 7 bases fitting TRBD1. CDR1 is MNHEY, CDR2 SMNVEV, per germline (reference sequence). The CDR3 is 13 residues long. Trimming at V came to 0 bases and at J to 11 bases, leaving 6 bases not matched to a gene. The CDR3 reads CASSLSRQGKAFF. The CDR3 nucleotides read TGTGCCAGCAGTTTATCCCGACAGGGTAAGGCTTTCTTT.

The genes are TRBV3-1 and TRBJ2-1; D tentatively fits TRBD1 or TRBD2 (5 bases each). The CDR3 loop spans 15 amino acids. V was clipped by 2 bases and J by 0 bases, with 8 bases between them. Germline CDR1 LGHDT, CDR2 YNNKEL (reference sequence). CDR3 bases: TGTGCCAGCAGCCAATGGGGGATCTCCTACAATGAGCAGTTCTTC. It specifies CASSQWGISYNEQFF.

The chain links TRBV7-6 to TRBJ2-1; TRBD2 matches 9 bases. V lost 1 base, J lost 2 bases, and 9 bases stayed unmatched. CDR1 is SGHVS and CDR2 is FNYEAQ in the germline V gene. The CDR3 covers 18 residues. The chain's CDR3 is CASSLEPSGGSTYNEQFF. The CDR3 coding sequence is TGTGCCAGCAGCTTAGAGCCGAGCGGGGGGTCCACCTACAATGAGCAGTTCTTC. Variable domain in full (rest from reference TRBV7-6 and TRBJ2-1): GAGVSQSPRYKVTKRGQDVALRCDPISGHVSLYWYRQALGQGPEFLTYFNYEAQQDKSGLPNDRFSAERPEGSISTLTIQRTEQRDSAMYRCASSLEPSGGSTYNEQFFGPGTRLTVL.

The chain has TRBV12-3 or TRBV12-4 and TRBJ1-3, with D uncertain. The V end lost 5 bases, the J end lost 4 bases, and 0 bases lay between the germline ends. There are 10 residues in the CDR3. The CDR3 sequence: CASSGNTIYF. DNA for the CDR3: TGTGCCAGCAGTGGAAACACCATATATTTT.

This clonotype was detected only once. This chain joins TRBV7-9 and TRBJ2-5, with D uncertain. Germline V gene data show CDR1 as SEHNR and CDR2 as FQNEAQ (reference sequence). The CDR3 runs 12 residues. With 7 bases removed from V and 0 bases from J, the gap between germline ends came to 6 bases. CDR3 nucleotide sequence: TGTGCCAGCAAACGACACCAAGAGACCCAGTACTTC. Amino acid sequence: CASKRHQETQYF.

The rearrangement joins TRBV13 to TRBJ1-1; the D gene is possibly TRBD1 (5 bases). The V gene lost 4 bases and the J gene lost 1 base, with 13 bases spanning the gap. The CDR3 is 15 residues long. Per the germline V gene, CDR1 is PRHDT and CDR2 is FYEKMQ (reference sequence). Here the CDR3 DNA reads TGTGCCAGCAGCTCGAGGACCCAGGGGAACACTGAAGCTTTCTTT. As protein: CASSSRTQGNTEAFF.

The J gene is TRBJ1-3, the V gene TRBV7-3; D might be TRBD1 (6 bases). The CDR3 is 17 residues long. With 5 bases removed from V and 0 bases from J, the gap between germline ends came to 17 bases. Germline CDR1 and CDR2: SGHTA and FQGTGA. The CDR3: CASSTFGTPSSGNTIYF. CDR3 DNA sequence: TGTGCCAGCAGCACCTTCGGGACACCGAGCTCTGGAAACACCATATATTTT.

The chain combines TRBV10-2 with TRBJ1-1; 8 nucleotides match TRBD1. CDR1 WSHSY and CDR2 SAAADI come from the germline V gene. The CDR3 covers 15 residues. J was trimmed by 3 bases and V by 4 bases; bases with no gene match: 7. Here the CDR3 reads CASSGGGQGYTEAFF. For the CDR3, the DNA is TGCGCCAGCAGTGGTGGTGGACAGGGATACACTGAAGCTTTCTTT.

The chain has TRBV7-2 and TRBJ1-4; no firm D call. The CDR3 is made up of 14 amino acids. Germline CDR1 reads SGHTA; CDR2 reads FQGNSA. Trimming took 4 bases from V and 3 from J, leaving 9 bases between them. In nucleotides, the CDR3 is TGTGCCAGCAGCTCACCGGAACCTAATGAAAAACTGTTTTTT. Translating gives CASSSPEPNEKLFF.

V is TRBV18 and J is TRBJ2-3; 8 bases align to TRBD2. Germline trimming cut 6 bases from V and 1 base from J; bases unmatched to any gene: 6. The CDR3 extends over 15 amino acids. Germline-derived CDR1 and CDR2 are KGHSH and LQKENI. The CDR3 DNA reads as TGTGCCAGCTCCCTTAGCGGGACGGGCACAGATACGCAGTATTTT. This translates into CASSLSGTGTDTQYF.

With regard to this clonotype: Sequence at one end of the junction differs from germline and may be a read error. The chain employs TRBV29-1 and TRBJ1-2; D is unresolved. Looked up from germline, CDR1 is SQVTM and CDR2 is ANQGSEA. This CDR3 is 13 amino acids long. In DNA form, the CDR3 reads TGCAGTGTTGTTGGTGGGAGTAACTATGGCTACACCTTC. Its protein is CSVVGGSNYGYTF.

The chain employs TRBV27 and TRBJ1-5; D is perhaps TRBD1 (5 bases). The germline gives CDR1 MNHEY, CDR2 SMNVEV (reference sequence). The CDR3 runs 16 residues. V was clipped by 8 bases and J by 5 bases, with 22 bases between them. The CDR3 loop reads CASEPSPPGRDQPQHF. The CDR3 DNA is TGTGCCAGCGAACCGTCGCCCCCGGGACGGGATCAGCCCCAGCATTTT.

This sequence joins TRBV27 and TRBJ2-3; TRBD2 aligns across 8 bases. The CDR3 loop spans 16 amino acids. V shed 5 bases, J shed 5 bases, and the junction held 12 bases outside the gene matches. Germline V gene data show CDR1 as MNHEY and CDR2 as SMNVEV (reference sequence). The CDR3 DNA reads TGTGCCAGCAGTCCAATACTAGCGGTGGAGGGAGATACGCAGTATTTT. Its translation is CASSPILAVEGDTQYF.

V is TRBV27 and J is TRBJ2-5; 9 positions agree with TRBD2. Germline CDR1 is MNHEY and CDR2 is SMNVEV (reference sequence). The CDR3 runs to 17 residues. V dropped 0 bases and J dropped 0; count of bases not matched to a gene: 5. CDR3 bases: TGTGCCAGCAGTTTATCGATGCGGGAGGGACACCAAGAGACCCAGTACTTC. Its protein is CASSLSMREGHQETQYF.

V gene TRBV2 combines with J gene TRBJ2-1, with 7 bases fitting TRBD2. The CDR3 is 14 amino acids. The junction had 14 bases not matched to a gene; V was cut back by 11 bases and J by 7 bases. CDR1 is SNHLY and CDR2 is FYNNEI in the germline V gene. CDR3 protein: CAEAYLAGVNEQFF. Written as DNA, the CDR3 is TGTGCCGAGGCTTATTTAGCGGGTGTGAATGAGCAGTTCTTC.

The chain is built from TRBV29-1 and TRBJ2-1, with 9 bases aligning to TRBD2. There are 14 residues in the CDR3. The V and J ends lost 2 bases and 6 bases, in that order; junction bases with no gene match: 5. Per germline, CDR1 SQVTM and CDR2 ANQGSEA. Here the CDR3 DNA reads TGCAGCGTTGAATTAGCGGGAGTTGGCAATGAGCAGTTCTTC. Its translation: CSVELAGVGNEQFF.

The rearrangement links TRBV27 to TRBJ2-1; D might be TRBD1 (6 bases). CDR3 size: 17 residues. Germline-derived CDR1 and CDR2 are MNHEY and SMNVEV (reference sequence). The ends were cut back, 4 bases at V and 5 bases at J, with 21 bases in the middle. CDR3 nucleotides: TGTGCCAGCAGTTACTCGACAGGCAAGGCCCTAAACAATGAGCAGTTCTTC. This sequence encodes CASSYSTGKALNNEQFF.

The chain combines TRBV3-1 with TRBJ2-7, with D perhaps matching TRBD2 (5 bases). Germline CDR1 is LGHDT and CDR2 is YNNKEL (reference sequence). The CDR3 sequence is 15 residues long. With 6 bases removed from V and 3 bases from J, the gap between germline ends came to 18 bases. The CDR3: CASSRLGREDYEQYF. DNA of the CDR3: TGTGCCAGCAGTCGCCTCGGACGGGAAGACTACGAGCAGTACTTC.

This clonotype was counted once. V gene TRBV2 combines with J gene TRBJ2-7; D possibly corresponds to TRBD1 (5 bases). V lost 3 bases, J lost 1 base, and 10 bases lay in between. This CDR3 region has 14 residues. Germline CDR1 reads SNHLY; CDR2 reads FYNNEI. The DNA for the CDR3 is TGTGCCAGCAGTGACAGGGAAGGGTCCTACGAGCAGTACTTC. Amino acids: CASSDREGSYEQYF.

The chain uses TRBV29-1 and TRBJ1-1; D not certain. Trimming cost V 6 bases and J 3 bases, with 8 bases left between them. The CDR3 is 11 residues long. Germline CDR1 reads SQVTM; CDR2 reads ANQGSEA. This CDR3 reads CSVDTYTEAFF. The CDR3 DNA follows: TGCAGCGTCGACACCTACACTGAAGCTTTCTTT.

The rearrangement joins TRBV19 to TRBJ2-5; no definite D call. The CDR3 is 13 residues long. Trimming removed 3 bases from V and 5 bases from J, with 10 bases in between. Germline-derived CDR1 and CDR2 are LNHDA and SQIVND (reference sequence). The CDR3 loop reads CASSILKAETQYF. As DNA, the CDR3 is TGTGCCAGTAGTATCTTGAAAGCGGAGACCCAGTACTTC.